The T cell receptor (beta chain) described here comes from a study of T cell responses to AZD1222 COVID-19 vaccine (dated by TCRdb to the early 2020s). Regarding the complete study: AZD1222 recipients given second doses at about 4 weeks or at about 12 weeks were pooled, since spike-specific TCR depth and breadth were not found to differ between the two schedules. A total of 230 to 250 trial participants underwent TCR sequencing, of whom some 210 received two doses of AZD1222 and around 26 received two doses of the MenACWY control vaccine. Enrollment into the trials was organized by age into subgroups of 18-55, 56-69 and 70-plus years, and those subgroups contained about 150, 27 and 61 TCR-sequenced participants, respectively.

The time point label corresponds to: baseline before first vaccination. Vaccinee samples were obtained from the UK trials COV001 and COV002, which included a single-blind randomized controlled phase 2/3 trial of AZD1222 (ChAdOx1 nCoV-19) in healthy adults. Trial participant PBMC samples were collected at day 0 and day 28 after the second dose for TCRbeta chain sequencing. What the work shows at the level of the full study, not this receptor alone: Reportedly, close to half of the unique spike-specific TCRs recognized epitopes lying outside the regions that are mutated in the B.1.351 and B.1.1.7 variants. The 56-69-year group was small, and its depth increase did not reach significance, likely because of low power. Conclusions about previously exposed vaccinees are limited, since just a handful of AZD1222 recipients were seropositive for SARS-CoV-2 at baseline. A significant rise in spike-specific TCR breadth and depth was observed after two AZD1222 doses relative to day 0 and relative to MenACWY recipients. The whole spike protein was spanned by vaccine-associated CD4 TCRs, and dominant responses were seen in regions 160-218 and 743-854. Participants were mostly white British, with more females than males. The authors suggested clonal diversity may have been underestimated. Because no day 14 peak-response samples were available, repertoires were characterized only after the peak T cell response.

With regard to this clone: The specificity of this receptor is unknown. No much larger clonotype is one base removed from it; base qualities were not supplied.

CDR1 and CDR2, per the germline V gene, are SQVTM and ANQGSEA. Trimming costs V 2 bases and J 1 base, and their ends lie 15 bases apart. From cysteine to phenylalanine, the CDR3 is 15 amino acids long. The only DNA kept is the CDR3, 45 bases in frame from the first base. The CDR3 regions of human TCRbeta chains were analyzed by immunosequencing. Turning to the authors' computational methods: Repertoire TCRs were matched against a reference library of SARS-CoV-2-specific TCRs generated with the MIRA antigen-specificity platform. Breadth meant the fraction of unique TCRs that were SARS-CoV-2-associated, whereas depth meant the fraction of total T cells that were SARS-CoV-2-associated. Using the MIRA data, each spike-specific TCR was assigned both to the spike region to which the TCR was reactive and to a CD4 or CD8 class. Log10-transformed breadth and depth values were compared by one-way ANOVA with Sidak's multiple comparisons tests. TCRdb holds this immuneACCESS table with in-frame rearrangements only. Some clones are missing; in checked studies, unresolved V genes explain under half, and the rest has no known cause. The DNA gave D and trimming, while V, J and clone size come from that table. The sample table records around 170,000 clones; approximately 90% of these occur just once. The ten largest clones represent roughly 0.99% of the sample.

This specimen consisted of peripheral blood, obtained on day 0 of AZD1222 vaccination. The TCR comes from an adult in good health. The rearranged segments are TRBV29-1 and TRBJ2-7, with TRBD1 tentatively as D gene (7 bases match). DNA sequence: TGCAGCGTTGAAAGGGGGGACAGCCCTTCCTACGAGCAGTACTTC. It translates to CSVERGDSPSYEQYF.